The source of this T cell receptor (beta chain) is a study of vaccination and CD4 T cells after COVID-19. Study in general: The convalescents comprised six males and four females, two of them Hispanic. Post-COVID draws followed diagnosis by a median roughly 100 days (range 35 to 161). Overlapping SARS-CoV-2, HCoV-NL63, HCoV-OC43 and HCoV-229E spike peptides stimulated the cells.

Sequencing of DNA taken from cultured CD4+ T cells relied on the Oncomine TCR Beta short-read assay. TCRdb passed the PCR reads through MiXCR, listing each CDR3 protein once. The data hold 15,000 to 20,000 distinct CDR3 sequences, with 55% to 75% observed a single time. Turning to this clonotype: Its antigen is currently unknown.

Study-wide results and limits: Convalescent patients' median share of reactive clones seen only post-vaccination was approximately 90%.

Sample treatment: 10-day PBMC culture with coronavirus spike peptide pools or control peptides (ViraFEST assay). Material for sequencing was CD4+ T cells from blood, cultured in vitro. This sequence originates from a human donor who had recovered from COVID-19.

The CDR3, as DNA: TGTGCCAGCAGTCCTTCGCCCGGGACAGGGAGATACGAGCAGTACTTC. Its protein product is CASSPSPGTGRYEQYF. This chain links TRBV21-1 with TRBJ2-7; the D call of TRBD1 is as the table states it, not checked on the DNA. TRBV21-1 is shown as a pseudogene. The CDR3 spans 16 residues.